This entry features one TCR beta chain sequence. This sample is drawn from a study of cytotoxic CD8 clonotypes in ibrutinib-treated CLL. The overall study: IGHV unmutated 17 to 18; relapsed/refractory approximately 10; treatment-naive about 14.

TCRdb's copy holds only in-frame clones and misses some; the assay was immunoSEQ multiplex PCR. The data hold approximately 350,000 clones, with under 70% observed a single time. V lost 7 bases and J lost 5, with 11 bases in between. There are 12 residues in the CDR3. Germline CDR1 is MNHNS and CDR2 is SASEGT. The clonotype was recovered from a human donor with chronic lymphocytic leukemia. The rearrangement joins TRBV6-1 to TRBJ2-5; the D call may be TRBD1 or TRBD2 (6 bases each). The starting material was PBMCs, obtained after 36 months of ibrutinib treatment. For the CDR3, the DNA is TGTGCCAGCAAACGAGGGGGGGAGACCCAGTACTTC. Translated: CASKRGGETQYF.